This is a list of T cell receptor beta chains from one sample in a study of shared clonotypes between healthy human individuals. Data came from immunoSEQ multiplex PCR; TCRdb stores just in-frame clones and leaves some out. The sample records about 1.1 million clones, 60% to 85% being singletons. The specimen sequenced was memory CD4+ T cells from PBMCs. All receptors come from a man in his late teens or twenties in good health. Some clones in this sample may be carry-over from other donors' samples. CDR3s include the opening cysteine and the closing phenylalanine or tryptophan. D genes are given only for firm matches. For some rows the clone size is stated as once, few or many, or as a class when expanded; others skip it.

d_call,j_call,v_call,clone_size,cdr3_aa,cdr3_nt
TRBD1,TRBJ2-7,TRBV6-5,-,CASSQPADRFYEQYF,TGTGCCAGCAGCCAACCGGCGGACAGGTTTTACGAGCAGTACTTC
-,TRBJ1-1,TRBV2,-,CASSEEQNTEAFF,TGTGCCAGCAGTGAGGAGCAGAACACTGAAGCTTTCTTT
TRBD2,TRBJ2-3,TRBV5-1,many,CASSRGHGTSDADTQYF,TGCGCCAGCAGCAGGGGGCACGGGACTAGCGATGCAGATACGCAGTATTTT
-,TRBJ1-1,TRBV6-1,-,CASSAQRGPTEAFF,TGTGCCAGCAGTGCTCAACGGGGCCCCACTGAAGCTTTCTTT
-,TRBJ2-1,TRBV9,-,CASSNPGGAYNEQFF,TGTGCCAGCAGCAACCCCGGCGGGGCCTACAATGAGCAGTTCTTC
-,TRBJ2-1,TRBV5-1,-,CASLLLETYNEQFF,TGCGCCAGCCTCCTACTAGAGACCTACAATGAGCAGTTCTTC
TRBD2,TRBJ2-2,TRBV2,few,CASSVLAGGAGELFF,TGTGCCAGCAGTGTTCTAGCGGGAGGGGCCGGGGAGCTGTTTTTT
TRBD1,TRBJ1-2,TRBV5-1,few,CASSFVTGDYGYTF,TGCGCCAGCAGCTTCGTAACAGGGGACTATGGCTACACCTTC
-,TRBJ1-3,TRBV11-2,-,CASSLYSKGYTIYF,TGTGCCAGCAGCTTGTACTCGAAGGGGTACACCATATATTTT
TRBD1,TRBJ2-3,TRBV9,-,CASSVDGFWDSFDTQYF,TGTGCCAGCAGCGTAGATGGGTTTTGGGACAGTTTTGATACGCAGTATTTT
TRBD1,TRBJ2-5,TRBV28,-,CASRNWTGGQETQYF,TGTGCCAGCAGGAATTGGACAGGGGGCCAAGAGACCCAGTACTTC
-,TRBJ1-1,TRBV5-1,-,CASRAGGPGTEAFF,TGCGCCAGCAGGGCCGGGGGGCCGGGCACTGAAGCTTTCTTT
-,TRBJ1-2,TRBV29-1,-,CSVERERYGYTF,TGCAGCGTAGAAAGGGAGAGGTACGGCTACACCTTC
-,TRBJ2-1,TRBV5-6,-,CASSSDPAHEQFF,TGTGCCAGCAGCTCGGACCCGGCCCATGAGCAGTTCTTC
TRBD2,TRBJ2-1,TRBV12-5,-,CASGLVLGTSGRSSYNEQFF,TGTGCTAGTGGTTTGGTACTGGGAACTAGCGGGCGAAGCTCCTACAATGAGCAGTTCTTC
-,TRBJ2-7,TRBV7-2,-,CASSLVGSSYEQYF,TGTGCCAGCAGCTTGGTCGGAAGCTCCTACGAGCAGTACTTC
TRBD1,TRBJ2-5,TRBV15,few,CATSRDYGDRGAQYF,TGTGCCACCAGCAGAGATTACGGGGACAGGGGGGCCCAGTACTTC
-,TRBJ2-7,TRBV11-2,few,CASSLSAYEQYF,TGTGCCAGCAGTTTAAGCGCCTACGAGCAGTACTTC
TRBD1,TRBJ2-7,TRBV4-2,-,CASSPRDRAYEQYF,TGTGCCAGCAGTCCCCGGGACAGAGCCTACGAGCAGTACTTC
TRBD1,TRBJ2-1,TRBV2,-,CASSALRTGDNEQFF,TGTGCCAGCAGCGCTTTGAGGACAGGAGACAATGAGCAGTTCTTC
TRBD2,TRBJ2-7,TRBV7-9,-,CASSTSGGGYATSYEQYF,TGTGCCAGCAGCACTAGCGGGGGGGGATACGCAACCTCCTACGAGCAGTACTTC
-,TRBJ1-2,TRBV7-2,few,CASSLAFGGNYGYTF,TGTGCCAGCAGCTTAGCTTTCGGGGGGAACTATGGCTACACCTTC